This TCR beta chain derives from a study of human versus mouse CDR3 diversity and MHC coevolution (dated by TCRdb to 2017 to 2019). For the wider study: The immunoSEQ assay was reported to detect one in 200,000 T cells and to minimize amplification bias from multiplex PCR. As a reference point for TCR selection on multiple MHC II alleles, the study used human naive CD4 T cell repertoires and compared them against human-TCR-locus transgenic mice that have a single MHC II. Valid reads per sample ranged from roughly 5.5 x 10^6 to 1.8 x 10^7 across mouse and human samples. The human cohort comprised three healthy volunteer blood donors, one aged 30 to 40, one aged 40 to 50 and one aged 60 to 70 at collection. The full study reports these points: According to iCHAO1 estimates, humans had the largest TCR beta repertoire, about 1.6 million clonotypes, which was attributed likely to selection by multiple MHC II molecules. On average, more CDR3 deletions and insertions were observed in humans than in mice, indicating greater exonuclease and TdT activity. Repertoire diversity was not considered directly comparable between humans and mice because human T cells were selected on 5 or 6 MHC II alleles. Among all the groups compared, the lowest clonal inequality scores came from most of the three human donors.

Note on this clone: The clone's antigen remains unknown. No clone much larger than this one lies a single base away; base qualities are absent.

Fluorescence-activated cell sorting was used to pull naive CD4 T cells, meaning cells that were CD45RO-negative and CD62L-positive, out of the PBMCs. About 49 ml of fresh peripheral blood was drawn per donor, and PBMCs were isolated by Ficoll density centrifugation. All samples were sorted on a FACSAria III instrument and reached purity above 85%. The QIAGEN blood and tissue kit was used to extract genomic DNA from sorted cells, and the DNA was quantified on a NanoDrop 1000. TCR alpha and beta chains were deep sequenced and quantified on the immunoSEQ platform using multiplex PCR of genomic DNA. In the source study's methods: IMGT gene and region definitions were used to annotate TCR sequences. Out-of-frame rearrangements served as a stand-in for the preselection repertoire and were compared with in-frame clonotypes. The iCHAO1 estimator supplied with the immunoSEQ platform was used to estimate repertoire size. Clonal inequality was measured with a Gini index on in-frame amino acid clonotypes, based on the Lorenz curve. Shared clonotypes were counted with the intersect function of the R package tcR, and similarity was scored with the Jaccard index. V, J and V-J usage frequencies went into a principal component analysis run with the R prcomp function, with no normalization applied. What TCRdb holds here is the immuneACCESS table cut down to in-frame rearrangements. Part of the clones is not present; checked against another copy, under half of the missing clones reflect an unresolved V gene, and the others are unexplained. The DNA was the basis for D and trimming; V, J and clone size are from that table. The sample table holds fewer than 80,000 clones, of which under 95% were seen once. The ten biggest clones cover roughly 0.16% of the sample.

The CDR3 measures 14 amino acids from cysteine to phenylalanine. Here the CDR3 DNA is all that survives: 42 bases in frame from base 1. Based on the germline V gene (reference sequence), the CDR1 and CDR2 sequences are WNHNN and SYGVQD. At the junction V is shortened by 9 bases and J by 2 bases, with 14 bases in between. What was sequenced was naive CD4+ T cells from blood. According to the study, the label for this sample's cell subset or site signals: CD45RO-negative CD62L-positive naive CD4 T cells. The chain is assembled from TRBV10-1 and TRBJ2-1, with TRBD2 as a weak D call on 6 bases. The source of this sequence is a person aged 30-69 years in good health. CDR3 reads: CARGVGGPYNEQFF. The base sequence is TGCGCCAGGGGGGTGGGAGGTCCCTACAATGAGCAGTTCTTC.